Sequencing of this TCR beta chain was carried out in a study of control samples from healthy donors and cancer patients. Generated by immunoSEQ multiplex PCR, the TCRdb table keeps only in-frame clones and is missing some. The sample includes about 18,000 clones, around 84% of them seen just once. This CDR3 comprises 15 residues. The germline gives CDR1 SGHRS, CDR2 YFSETQ. Between the trimmed V and J ends, which lost 4 bases and 3 bases, there was a span of 14 bases. This receptor was taken from a man aged 80 or over with head and neck cancer. Material for sequencing was PBMCs. This chain joins TRBV5-1 and TRBJ2-1, with D possibly matching TRBD1 (6 bases). CDR3 residues: CASSQPGTNYNEQFF. CDR3 DNA: TGCGCCAGCAGCCAGCCCGGGACAAACTACAATGAGCAGTTCTTC.